These 31 T cell receptor beta chains were sequenced from one sample in a study of T cell repertoires in cytomegalovirus infection. TCRdb re-derived calls from the reads in MiXCR, one entry per CDR3 protein. The data hold about 530,000 distinct CDR3 sequences, with more than 20% observed a single time. The sequencing sample was made of PBMCs. Receptors originate from a human donor in good health (CMV status not recorded). Some clones in this sample may be carry-over from other donors' samples.

Only a few counts were recorded for this clonotype. This chain connects TRBV10-3 to TRBJ2-4, with D tentatively TRBD2 (6 bases). The CDR3 sequence is 15 residues long. V was shortened by 6 bases and J by 0 bases, with 12 bases between the two germline ends. Germline loops: CDR1 ENHRY, CDR2 SYGVKD. As DNA, the CDR3 is TGTGCCATCAGAGCCGGGACTTTAGCCAAAAACATTCAGTACTTC. Protein product: CAIRAGTLAKNIQYF.

This chain links TRBV28 with TRBJ1-5; no firm D call. The V and J ends lost 6 bases and 6 bases respectively, with 9 bases between them. The CDR3 has 12 residues. Germline loops: CDR1 MDHEN, CDR2 SYDVKM. The CDR3 here is CASRDSSQPQHF. CDR3 in DNA: TGTGCCAGCAGGGACTCGAGTCAGCCCCAGCATTTT. Full variable domain (rest looked up from reference TRBV28 and TRBJ1-5): DVKVTQSSRYLVKRTGEKVFLECVQDMDHENMFWYRQDPGLGLRLIYFSYDVKMKEKGDIPEGYSVSREKKERFSLILESASTNQTSMYLCASRDSSQPQHFGDGTRLSIL.

This clonotype was picked up a small number of times. The chain couples TRBV7-9 to TRBJ2-1; 10 bases match TRBD2. V gave up 3 bases and J gave up 6 bases; unmatched junction bases: 2. Germline CDR1 and CDR2: SEHNR and FQNEAQ (reference sequence). CDR3 size: 14 residues. CDR3 protein: CASSFSGRSNEQFF. CDR3 nucleotides: TGTGCCAGCAGCTTTAGCGGGAGGAGCAATGAGCAGTTCTTC.

In its sample, this clonotype was seen a few times. V and J are TRBV9 and TRBJ2-3; 8 nucleotides align to TRBD1. V lost 3 bases, J lost 2 bases, and 8 bases stayed unmatched. The CDR3 extends over 16 amino acids. Germline lookup yields CDR1 SGDLS and CDR2 YYNGEE. The CDR3 loop is CASSAEPGQDTDTQYF. CDR3 nucleotide sequence: TGTGCCAGCAGCGCAGAGCCGGGACAGGACACAGATACGCAGTATTTT.

The gene calls are TRBV6-5 and TRBJ2-3, with D unclear. V was pared by 6 bases and J by 2 bases, with 15 bases between. Per germline, CDR1 MNHEY and CDR2 SVGAGI. This CDR3 region has 15 residues. In nucleotides, the CDR3 is TGTGCCAGCAGCCAGTGGCGAGGTAACACAGATACGCAGTATTTT. Its protein is CASSQWRGNTDTQYF.

This clonotype was detected a few times. This chain uses TRBV5-4 with TRBJ1-1; D is unresolved. The V end was cut by 4 bases, the J end by 4 bases, with 14 bases between. The CDR3 contains 14 residues. Germline V lookup: CDR1 SGHNT, CDR2 YYREEE (reference sequence). Written as DNA, the CDR3 is TGTGCCAGCAGCCCCCGTGCCCCGGGCACTGAAGCTTTCTTT. It codes for CASSPRAPGTEAFF.

In its sample, this clonotype was seen a few times. The genes are TRBV19 and TRBJ2-2; 10 positions match TRBD1. The germline gives CDR1 LNHDA, CDR2 SQIVND (reference sequence). The ends lost 5 bases at V and 7 bases at J; junction bases unmatched: 10. The CDR3 spans 16 residues. The CDR3 sequence: CASSPGQGGLGGELFF. The CDR3 DNA follows: TGTGCCAGTAGTCCCGGACAGGGGGGTCTTGGCGGGGAGCTGTTTTTT.

Only a few counts were recorded for this clonotype. The rearrangement uses TRBV20-1 and TRBJ1-2; D is undetermined. Germline loops: CDR1 DFQATT, CDR2 SNEGSKA (reference sequence). CDR3 length equals 12 residues. Trimming shortened V by 2 bases and J by 5 bases, and 9 bases separated the two germline ends. The CDR3 region is CSARSLNYGYTF. The CDR3 DNA reads TGCAGTGCTAGATCCCTCAATTATGGCTACACCTTC.

This clonotype was counted only a few times. The V and J genes are TRBV6-2 or TRBV6-3 and TRBJ2-1; 9 positions agree with TRBD2. This CDR3 has 17 residues. The germline CDR1 and CDR2 sequences are MNHEY and SVGEGT. V trimming: 4 bases; J trimming: 6 bases; junction bases outside the gene matches: 13. The CDR3 here is CASSSPIAGVARNEQFF. In DNA, the CDR3 is TGTGCCAGCAGTTCGCCCATAGCGGGAGTTGCTCGCAATGAGCAGTTCTTC.

This clonotype appeared many times. DNA for the CDR3: TGTGCCAGTAGTTCATCTCTAGCGGGAAAAGGCAATGAGCAGTTCTTC. Its protein product is CASSSSLAGKGNEQFF. The chain joins TRBV19 to TRBJ2-1; TRBD2 aligns across 9 bases. The CDR3 is 16 amino acids. V lost 5 bases to trimming and J lost 6 bases; unmatched junction nucleotides: 11. Per the germline V gene, CDR1 is LNHDA and CDR2 is SQIVND (reference sequence).

This clonotype was found many times. The chain employs TRBV12-3 or TRBV12-4 and TRBJ2-1; perhaps TRBD2 as D (5 bases). The germline V and J ends were trimmed by 5 bases and 7 bases, with 18 bases remaining between them. The CDR3 totals 15 residues. CDR3 sequence (DNA): TGTGCCAGCAGTCCGAGAGGGAGTTTCATGAATGAGCAGTTCTTC. As protein: CASSPRGSFMNEQFF.

The genes are TRBV7-6 and TRBJ2-6, with D perhaps TRBD1 or TRBD2 (5 bases each). This CDR3 region has 19 residues. Germline CDR1 SGHVS, CDR2 FNYEAQ. The V end was cut by 2 bases, the J end by 2 bases, with 19 bases between. The CDR3 coding sequence is TGTGCCAGCAGCTTATTCGTGCTAAGCCGGGACCCTGGGGCCAACGTCCTGACTTTC. This encodes CASSLFVLSRDPGANVLTF.

This clonotype has only a few counts. This rearrangement joins TRBV7-8 to TRBJ2-3, with TRBD2 identical over 7 bases. The CDR3 spans 15 residues. V lost 8 bases and J lost 1; bases outside the gene matches: 9. Germline V lookup: CDR1 SGHVS, CDR2 FQNEAQ. The CDR3 reads CASRPGRRGTDTQYF. The CDR3 DNA sequence: TGTGCCAGCCGGCCCGGGAGGAGGGGCACAGATACGCAGTATTTT.

This clonotype has just one count. The chain carries TRBV30 and TRBJ2-2; D not resolved. CDR1 is GTSNPN, CDR2 SVGIG, per germline (reference sequence). V was trimmed by 0 bases and J by 5 bases, leaving 7 bases between them. This CDR3 is 13 amino acids long. CDR3 coding DNA: TGTGCCTGGAGTGTTTGGGGAACCGGGGAGCTGTTTTTT. Translating gives CAWSVWGTGELFF.

The chain is built from TRBV6-2 or TRBV6-3 and TRBJ2-1; 10 nucleotides match TRBD2. Germline lookup yields CDR1 MNHEY and CDR2 SVGEGT. The CDR3 totals 17 residues. V was clipped by 2 bases and J by 4 bases; unmatched bases: 8. Here the CDR3 DNA reads TGTGCCAGCAGTTACCTTTGGACTAGCGGACCTTACAATGAGCAGTTCTTC. Translated: CASSYLWTSGPYNEQFF.

About this clonotype: It is unclear where the CDR3 begins or ends on the DNA, so no DNA is shown, and the CDR3 is as TCRdb lists it. The J gene is TRBJ2-1, the V gene TRBV27; whether TRBD2, the table's D call, matches the DNA was not checked. The germline CDR1 and CDR2 sequences are MNHEY and SMNVEV (reference sequence). The length of the CDR3 is 15 amino acids, counting both ends. The CDR3 loop is CASSFVAGGANEQLF.

J is TRBJ1-4 and V is TRBV20-1; no clear D. V was trimmed by 4 bases and J by 0 bases, leaving 9 bases between them. Germline V gives CDR1 DFQATT, CDR2 SNEGSKA (reference sequence). This CDR3 region has 14 residues. CDR3 region: CSATRDATNEKLFF. The CDR3 coding sequence is TGCAGTGCTACTCGGGATGCAACTAATGAAAAACTGTTTTTT.

This clonotype was recorded a few times. The chain has TRBV6-2 or TRBV6-3 and TRBJ2-3, with D possibly TRBD2 on 6 matching bases. The V end lost 1 base, the J end lost 1 base, and 12 bases lay between the germline ends. Germline CDR1 MNHEY, CDR2 SVGEGT. The CDR3 runs 16 residues. The CDR3 DNA is TGTGCCAGCAGTTACTGGACTATCCCTGGCACAGATACGCAGTATTTT. Its translation: CASSYWTIPGTDTQYF.

This clonotype was counted at least ten times. V usage is TRBV7-2 and J usage is TRBJ2-3; D gene unclear. Germline CDR1 reads SGHTA; CDR2 reads FQGNSA. The CDR3 has 15 amino acids. Trimming shortened V by 1 base and J by 2 bases, and 10 bases separated the two germline ends. The chain's CDR3 is CASSLGPVLTDTQYF. The CDR3 nucleotides read TGTGCCAGCAGCTTAGGTCCAGTGCTCACAGATACGCAGTATTTT.

This clonotype was detected a few times. V is TRBV7-9 and J is TRBJ2-1; the match to TRBD2 covers 15 bases. In germline, CDR1 is SEHNR, CDR2 FQNEAQ (reference sequence). The CDR3 is 18 residues long. Trimming took 5 bases from V and 8 from J; bases not matched to a gene: 13. This chain's CDR3 is CASSPQRTSGRALDEQFF. CDR3 in DNA: TGTGCCAGCAGCCCCCAACGGACTAGCGGGAGGGCCCTCGATGAGCAGTTCTTC.

This clonotype was observed at least ten times. The CDR3 DNA reads TGTGCCAGCAGCCCACTGGCCAGCTACAATGAGCAGTTCTTC. Translated, it gives CASSPLASYNEQFF. The J gene is TRBJ2-1, the V gene TRBV7-6; no firm D call. Trimming removed 5 bases at V and 3 bases at J, with 11 bases between. Per germline, CDR1 SGHVS and CDR2 FNYEAQ. The CDR3 contains 14 residues.

This clonotype occurred a few times. Relative to the germline gene, one junction end is altered; a read error may explain this. The chain couples TRBV7-9 to TRBJ1-2, with D uncertain. The CDR3 loop spans 12 amino acids. Germline V lookup: CDR1 SEHNR, CDR2 FQNEAQ (reference sequence). DNA for the CDR3: TGTGCCAGCAGCTTAGCGCTTGGTCGTGCCCTCTTC. The encoded protein is CASSLALGRALF.

This clonotype has a count of ten or more. The chain carries TRBV7-2 and TRBJ2-1; possibly TRBD1 for D (6 bases). Germline V gene lookup returns CDR1 SGHTA and CDR2 FQGNSA. The CDR3 runs to 14 residues. The V gene lost 5 bases and the J gene lost 10 bases, with 18 bases spanning the gap. CDR3 sequence: CASSPQQGPGEQFF. The DNA for the CDR3 is TGTGCCAGCAGCCCGCAACAGGGTCCGGGCGAGCAGTTCTTC.

The chain employs TRBV24-1 and TRBJ2-1, with D perhaps being TRBD1 or TRBD2 (5 bases each). CDR3 length: 16 amino acids. Trimming shortened V by 4 bases and J by 4 bases, and 16 bases separated the two germline ends. CDR1 is KGHDR, CDR2 SFDVKD, per germline. The CDR3 sequence: CATSDRAAWRYNEQFF. The CDR3 bases are TGTGCCACCAGTGACAGGGCAGCCTGGAGGTACAATGAGCAGTTCTTC.

This clonotype was recorded only once. This chain links TRBV11-3 with TRBJ2-6, with 7 bases matching TRBD1. Trimming removed 2 bases from V and 4 bases from J; junction bases left unmatched: 5. The CDR3 sequence is 16 residues long. Germline V gene lookup returns CDR1 SGHNT and CDR2 YENEEA. CDR3 sequence (DNA): TGTGCCAGCAGCTTATGGGGGACAGCAGGGGCCAACGTCCTGACTTTC. Translated: CASSLWGTAGANVLTF.

To note about this clonotype: The junction and the germline gene differ at one end; a read error may be behind it. The chain's CDR3 is CASSLGTGGTGHTF. The CDR3 DNA is TGTGCCAGCAGCTTAGGAACGGGGGGAACTGGCCACACCTTC. This chain links TRBV7-9 with TRBJ1-2; D may be TRBD1 (5 bases). This CDR3 is 14 amino acids long. The germline V gene encodes CDR1 SEHNR and CDR2 FQNEAQ (reference sequence).

This clonotype was found a few times. The chain carries TRBV25-1 and TRBJ2-1; 7 bases align to TRBD1. Germline V CDR1 and CDR2: MGHDK, SYGVNS. V shed 10 bases, J shed 8 bases, and the junction held 8 bases outside the gene matches. CDR3 length equals 12 residues. The CDR3 sequence: CATGQEFHEQFF. CDR3 bases: TGTGCCACAGGACAGGAGTTTCATGAGCAGTTCTTC. Full variable domain (outside the CDR3, taken from reference TRBV25-1 and TRBJ2-1): EADIYQTPRYLVIGTGKKITLECSQTMGHDKMYWYQQDPGMELHLIHYSYGVNSTEKGDLSSESTVSRIRTEHFPLTLESARPSHTSQYLCATGQEFHEQFFGPGTRLTVL.

This clonotype has more than one count but fewer than ten. The V call is TRBV30, the J call TRBJ2-3, with D perhaps TRBD2 (6 bases). CDR1 is GTSNPN and CDR2 is SVGIG in the germline V gene (reference sequence). This CDR3 comprises 13 residues. V lost 4 bases to trimming and J lost 2 bases, with 10 bases between them. Written as DNA, the CDR3 is TGTGCCTGGAATAGCGGCTCCACAGATACGCAGTATTTT. Residues: CAWNSGSTDTQYF. The full variable domain, in which reference TRBV30 and TRBJ2-3 provide the parts outside the CDR3, is SQTIHQWPATLVQPVGSPLSLECTVEGTSNPNLYWYRQAAGRGLQLLFYSVGIGQISSEVPQNLSASRPQDRQFILSSKKLLLSDSGFYLCAWNSGSTDTQYFGPGTRLTVL.

The chain carries TRBV6-7 and TRBJ2-3; D call uncertain. TRBV6-7 is placed among ORFs of uncertain function. The CDR3 runs to 13 residues. Trimming took 0 bases from V and 6 from J, leaving 7 bases between them. The DNA for the CDR3 is TGTGCCAGCAGTTACTCGATGCCGGATACGCAGTATTTT. This translates into CASSYSMPDTQYF.

The V and J genes are TRBV12-3 or TRBV12-4 and TRBJ2-3; D is undetermined. The V gene lost 2 bases and the J gene lost 4 bases, with 7 bases spanning the gap. This CDR3 is 13 amino acids long. DNA of the CDR3: TGTGCCAGCAGTTTACGACACGCAGATACGCAGTATTTT. It translates to CASSLRHADTQYF.

DNA of the CDR3: TGTGCCAGCAGCTTAATGTCGAGCGGGAGTGCAGATACGCAGTATTTT. Protein sequence: CASSLMSSGSADTQYF. The rearrangement links TRBV7-2 to TRBJ2-3; 8 bases line up with TRBD2. The germline CDR1 and CDR2 sequences are SGHTA and FQGNSA. V trimming: 2 bases; J trimming: 4 bases; junction bases outside the gene matches: 8. This CDR3 region has 16 residues.